The 9 T cell receptor beta chains below were found in one sample sequenced in a study of cytomegalovirus exposure and HLA in healthy donors. Use of 60 Vbeta and 13 Jbeta primers characterized the PCR. The repertoire was sequenced with immunoSEQ multiplex PCR; TCRdb's copy has only in-frame clones and lacks some. Here the sample spans roughly 260,000 clones, 70% to 90% being singletons. The specimen sequenced was PBMCs. The receptors shown here come from a woman aged 40 to 49 in good health and CMV-seropositive.

V usage is TRBV5-1 and J usage is TRBJ2-2, with 15 bases lining up with TRBD2. V shed 5 bases and J 5 bases; nucleotides not matched to a gene: 4. The germline V gene encodes CDR1 SGHRS and CDR2 YFSETQ. The CDR3 has 16 amino acids. As DNA, the CDR3 is TGCGCCAGCAGGCCGGGACTAGCGGGAGGAACCGGGGAGCTGTTTTTT. Translation: CASRPGLAGGTGELFF.

This chain links TRBV6-5 with TRBJ2-1, with 8 bases lining up with TRBD1. The germline gives CDR1 MNHEY, CDR2 SVGAGI. With 5 bases clipped from V and 4 bases from J, the junction kept 4 bases outside the gene matches. This CDR3 spans 14 amino acids. This chain's CDR3 is CASSTGGRYNEQFF. CDR3 nucleotides: TGTGCCAGCAGTACAGGGGGACGGTACAATGAGCAGTTCTTC.

This CDR3 is CASSISQDGYTF. The CDR3 nucleotides are TGTGCCAGCAGCATCTCACAGGATGGCTACACCTTC. The chain has TRBV5-6 and TRBJ1-2; D is possibly TRBD1 (5 bases). V lost 4 bases and J lost 6, with 10 bases in between. This CDR3 has 12 amino acids. Germline V gene data show CDR1 as SGHDT and CDR2 as YYEEEE.

The rearrangement uses TRBV19 and TRBJ2-2; D possibly corresponds to TRBD1 (5 bases). This CDR3 comprises 17 residues. Germline assignment: CDR1 LNHDA and CDR2 SQIVND (reference sequence). Trimming pared 0 bases from V and 7 bases from J, leaving 18 bases between. The CDR3 DNA is TGTGCCAGTAGTATAGATTCCCGCCAGGGCAGGAGCGGGGAGCTGTTTTTT. The encoded protein is CASSIDSRQGRSGELFF.

The chain employs TRBV7-8 and TRBJ2-7; TRBD2 agrees at 12 bases. Germline V CDR1 and CDR2: SGHVS, FQNEAQ. After removal of 5 bases from V and 3 bases from J, the junction contained 8 bases not matched to a gene. The CDR3 runs to 16 residues. This chain's CDR3 is CASSPGPLAGGYEQYF. DNA for the CDR3: TGTGCCAGCAGCCCCGGGCCACTAGCGGGAGGCTACGAGCAGTACTTC.

This chain uses TRBV28 with TRBJ2-4, with D perhaps TRBD2 (6 bases). Germline CDR1 reads MDHEN; CDR2 reads SYDVKM. The V gene lost 10 bases and the J gene lost 0 bases, with 16 bases spanning the gap. CDR3 length: 15 residues. CDR3 coding DNA: TGTGCCACTACGGGGGTGTCTCTAGCCAAAAACATTCAGTACTTC. It specifies CATTGVSLAKNIQYF. Together with reference TRBV28 and TRBJ2-4, the CDR3 gives the full variable domain: DVKVTQSSRYLVKRTGEKVFLECVQDMDHENMFWYRQDPGLGLRLIYFSYDVKMKEKGDIPEGYSVSREKKERFSLILESASTNQTSMYLCATTGVSLAKNIQYFGAGTRLSVL.

The genes are TRBV19 and TRBJ2-5, with D possibly being TRBD1 (6 bases). CDR3 length equals 13 residues. The V gene's germline CDR1 is LNHDA and CDR2 SQIVND (reference sequence). V was shortened by 7 bases and J by 5 bases, with 14 bases between the two germline ends. The CDR3 reads CASMGHMGETQYF. In DNA form, the CDR3 reads TGTGCCAGTATGGGACATATGGGGGAGACCCAGTACTTC.

The chain links TRBV10-3 to TRBJ2-3; the D gene is possibly TRBD1 (6 bases). Germline loops: CDR1 ENHRY, CDR2 SYGVKD. V lost 7 bases to trimming and J lost 8 bases, with 16 bases between them. The CDR3 covers 13 residues. The DNA for the CDR3 is TGTGCCATCAACGAGGGGGTTAGTAGTACGCAGTATTTT. Amino acids: CAINEGVSSTQYF.

This chain connects TRBV29-1 to TRBJ2-3, with D perhaps matching TRBD1 (5 bases). Looked up from germline, CDR1 is SQVTM and CDR2 is ANQGSEA. V shed 2 bases and J shed 6 bases, with 15 bases lying between them. The CDR3 is 14 amino acids. The CDR3 DNA follows: TGCAGCGTTGAATTGACGGACATACGGGATACGCAGTATTTT. This codes for CSVELTDIRDTQYF.